A selection of T cell receptor beta chains follows, all from one sample in a study of control samples from healthy donors and cancer patients. This table comes from immunoSEQ multiplex PCR, and its TCRdb copy is limited to in-frame clones, with some not included. The table has some 160,000 clones, 75% to 90% seen once. Sequencing was carried out using blood. The receptors derive from a man aged 30 to 39 in good health. The CDR3 runs from the conserved cysteine through the conserved F or W. The D gene is left open where the match is weak. Rows may omit the clone size; those that give it use once, few, many or a size class.

abundance,v_gene,d_gene,j_gene,CDR3aa,CDR3nt
.,TRBV7-2,.,TRBJ2-7,CASSLPGSSYEQYF,TGTGCCAGCAGCTTACCCGGTAGCTCCTACGAGCAGTACTTC
.,TRBV10-3,.,TRBJ2-7,CAIMPGVQYF,TGTGCCATAATGCCGGGGGTGCAGTACTTC
once,TRBV3-1/TRBV3-2,.,TRBJ2-7,CASSQGKASYEQYF,TGTGCCAGCAGCCAGGGGAAGGCTTCATACGAGCAGTACTTC
once,TRBV3-1/TRBV3-2,.,TRBJ1-1,CASRTAVMTEAFF,TGTGCCAGCAGGACAGCCGTAATGACTGAAGCTTTCTTT
few,TRBV5-6,TRBD1,TRBJ1-2,CASSWDRGDGYTF,TGTGCCAGCAGCTGGGACAGGGGCGATGGCTACACCTTC
once,TRBV5-6,TRBD2,TRBJ2-7,CASSLTGGPYEQYF,TGTGCCAGCAGCTTGACGGGGGGACCCTACGAGCAGTACTTC
.,TRBV4-3,.,TRBJ1-5,CASSPGTMIQPQHF,TGCGCCAGCAGCCCCGGGACTATGATCCAGCCCCAGCATTTT
.,TRBV6-2/TRBV6-3,.,TRBJ1-5,CASSYSTGRGNQPQHF,TGTGCCAGCAGTTACTCGACGGGACGGGGGAATCAGCCCCAGCATTTT
.,TRBV6-4,.,TRBJ2-1,CASSEYGASFDEQFF,TGTGCCAGCAGTGAATACGGGGCGAGTTTCGATGAGCAGTTCTTC
.,TRBV11-3,.,TRBJ1-2,CASSLNRAGSYGYTF,TGTGCCAGCAGCCTCAACAGGGCAGGTTCCTATGGCTACACCTTC
.,TRBV4-1,TRBD2,TRBJ2-3,CASSQVSAGVADTQYF,TGCGCCAGCAGCCAAGTGTCGGCGGGGGTGGCAGATACGCAGTATTTT
once,TRBV6-5,.,TRBJ2-2,CASSYAANTGELFF,TGTGCCAGCAGTTACGCCGCGAACACCGGGGAGCTGTTTTTT
.,TRBV9,.,TRBJ2-2,CASSVAGWRGELFF,TGTGCCAGCAGCGTAGCTGGGTGGCGGGGGGAGCTGTTTTTT
.,TRBV7-3,TRBD2,TRBJ2-1,CASSWREESSYNEQFF,TGTGCCAGCAGCTGGCGGGAGGAAAGCTCCTACAATGAGCAGTTCTTC
once,TRBV4-1,TRBD1,TRBJ1-1,CASSQGTGTLNTEAFF,TGCGCCAGCAGCCAAGGGACAGGGACCCTGAACACTGAAGCTTTCTTT
.,TRBV11-2,.,TRBJ1-1,CASSLVARFEAFF,TGTGCCAGCAGCTTAGTGGCCAGGTTTGAAGCTTTCTTT
few,TRBV5-4,.,TRBJ1-3,CASSLELNTDGNTIYF,TGTGCCAGCAGCTTGGAGCTCAACACGGACGGAAACACCATATATTTT
once,TRBV6-6,TRBD1,TRBJ1-1,CASSSTGRDTEAFF,TGTGCCAGCAGTTCGACAGGGAGGGACACTGAAGCTTTCTTT
.,TRBV29-1,TRBD1,TRBJ1-2,CSVESRAGGSGGLYGYTF,TGCAGCGTTGAGTCGAGGGCAGGGGGGTCCGGGGGACTCTATGGCTACACCTTC
.,TRBV27,TRBD1,TRBJ1-6,CASSQGGHSPLHF,TGTGCCAGCAGTCAGGGGGGGCATTCACCCCTCCACTTT
.,TRBV6-6,.,TRBJ2-6,CASSSLLRSGANVLTF,TGTGCCAGCAGTTCACTCTTACGCTCTGGGGCCAACGTCCTGACTTTC
.,TRBV4-1,.,TRBJ2-7,CASSQGIREEQYF,TGCGCCAGCAGCCAAGGTATCCGGGAAGAGCAGTACTTC
.,TRBV6-5,.,TRBJ2-1,CASRDTSRAWEQFF,TGTGCCAGCAGGGACACTTCTCGGGCATGGGAGCAGTTCTTC
.,TRBV5-6,.,TRBJ2-7,CASSFLGGSEQYF,TGTGCCAGCAGCTTCTTGGGGGGCTCCGAGCAGTACTTC
.,TRBV19,.,TRBJ2-2,CASSIGAGNTGELFF,TGTGCCAGTAGTATCGGGGCTGGGAACACCGGGGAGCTGTTTTTT
.,TRBV6-6,TRBD1,TRBJ1-1,CASRATGQGTDTEAFF,TGTGCCAGCAGGGCGACCGGACAGGGAACCGACACTGAAGCTTTCTTT
.,TRBV27,TRBD1,TRBJ2-2,CASSFSGTGALGTGELFF,TGTGCCAGCAGTTTTTCCGGGACAGGGGCGTTGGGCACCGGGGAGCTGTTTTTT